This paragraph covers one TCR beta chain sequence. Its specificity is unknown. The CDR3 contains 15 residues. Trimming cost V 4 bases and J 0 bases, with 14 bases left between them. Germline V lookup: CDR1 SGHRS, CDR2 YFSETQ. This record comes from a study of cytomegalovirus exposure and HLA in healthy donors. 13 Jbeta primers and 60 Vbeta primers were used for the PCR. This table comes from immunoSEQ multiplex PCR, and its TCRdb copy is limited to in-frame clones, with some not included. This sample has more than 95,000 clones, with about 78% found just once. Regarding the study as a whole: Reportedly, fewer N-insertions than the 666-donor mean appeared in an Asian-associated ancestry cluster in a later analysis. Cytomegalovirus-associated status was assigned to 150 to 200 TCR beta chains.

The chain combines TRBV5-1 with TRBJ2-7; no clear D gene. What was sequenced was PBMCs. The sequence came from a man younger than 40 in good health and CMV-seronegative. The CDR3, as DNA: TGCGCCAGCAGCCGAGGTATCCCGAGCTCCTACGAGCAGTACTTC. Translated: CASSRGIPSSYEQYF.